This T cell receptor (beta chain) was observed in a study of tumor-infiltrating lymphocytes in primary liver carcinoma. Broader study findings: Pairs comparing tumor with adjacent tissue or blood overlapped less than pairs drawn from tumor regions.

RNA and DNA were co-extracted from roughly 20-30 mg of unsorted bulk tissue. The V end lost 4 bases, the J end lost 3 bases, and 17 bases lay between the germline ends. The CDR3 consists of 15 residues. Germline CDR1 is SGHNT and CDR2 is YYREEE (reference sequence). The investigators made TCR beta cDNA from roughly 0.55 ug total RNA, using a constant-region primer. Slightly modified ARM-PCR served as the procedure for the TCR beta libraries. These libraries came from three rounds of nested multiplex PCR. Investigators reported that the first two PCR rounds, at 10 cycles each, used TRBV1-TRBV30 forward primers with a C-beta reverse primer. TCRdb reprocessed the multiplex PCR reads via MiXCR and lists one record per CDR3 protein. The table lists 110,000 or so distinct CDR3 sequences, roughly 80% of them singletons. This clonotype was counted ten times or more. Its antigen is unidentified.

The sequencing input was liver tumor tissue from sampling region 3. Subset of the sample: tumor region T3, left-lateral pole. This chain connects TRBV5-4 to TRBJ2-7; D unresolved. This TCR was sampled from a man aged 35-49 years with primary liver carcinoma and hepatitis B virus infection. CDR3 region: CASSTTSNDLYEQYF. The CDR3 nucleotides read TGTGCCAGCAGCACAACGTCCAACGACCTCTACGAGCAGTACTTC. Supplemented by reference TRBV5-4 and TRBJ2-7, the full variable domain reads ETGVTQSPTHLIKTRGQQVTLRCSSQSGHNTVSWYQQALGQGPQFIFQYYREEENGRGNFPPRFSGLQFPNYSSELNVNALELDDSALYLCASSTTSNDLYEQYFGPGTRLTVT.